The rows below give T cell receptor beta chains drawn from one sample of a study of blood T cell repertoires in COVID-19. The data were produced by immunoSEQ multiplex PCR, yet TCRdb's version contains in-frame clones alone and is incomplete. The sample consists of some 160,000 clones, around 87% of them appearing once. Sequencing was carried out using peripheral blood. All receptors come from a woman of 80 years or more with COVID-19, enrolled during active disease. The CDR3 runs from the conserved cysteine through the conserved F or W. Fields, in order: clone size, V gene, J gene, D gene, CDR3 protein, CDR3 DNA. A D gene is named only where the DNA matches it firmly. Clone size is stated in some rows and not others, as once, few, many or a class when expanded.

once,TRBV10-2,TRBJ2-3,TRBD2,CASSQLAGLTDTQYF,TGCGCCAGCAGTCAACTAGCGGGCCTCACAGATACGCAGTATTTT
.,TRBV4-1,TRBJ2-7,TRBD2,CASSQVGLAGDEQYF,TGCGCCAGCAGCCAAGTGGGACTAGCGGGAGACGAGCAGTACTTC
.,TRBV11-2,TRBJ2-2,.,CASRWGEAVTGELFF,TGTGCCAGCAGATGGGGGGAGGCGGTCACCGGGGAGCTGTTTTTT
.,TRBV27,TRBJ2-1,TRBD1,CASSVDRGVNEQFF,TGTGCCAGCAGTGTAGACAGGGGCGTGAATGAGCAGTTCTTC
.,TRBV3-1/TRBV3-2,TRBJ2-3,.,CASSQGGGADTQYF,TGTGCCAGCAGCCAAGGGGGAGGAGCAGATACGCAGTATTTT
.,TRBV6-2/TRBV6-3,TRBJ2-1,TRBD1,CASSGTGGNEQFF,TGTGCCAGCAGCGGGACAGGGGGCAATGAGCAGTTCTTC
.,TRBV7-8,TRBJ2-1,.,CASSHNNEQFF,TGTGCCAGCAGCCACAACAATGAGCAGTTCTTC
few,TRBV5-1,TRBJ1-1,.,CASSPGERDTEAFF,TGCGCCAGCAGCCCGGGGGAGAGGGACACTGAAGCTTTCTTT
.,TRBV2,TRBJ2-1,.,CASSAGGTPSYNEQFF,TGTGCCAGCAGTGCCGGAGGGACTCCCTCCTACAATGAGCAGTTCTTC
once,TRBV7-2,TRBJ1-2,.,CASSLDAGAHYGYTF,TGTGCCAGCAGCTTAGACGCGGGGGCGCACTATGGCTACACCTTC
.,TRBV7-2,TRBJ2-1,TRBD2,CASSLVSGTSGYNEQFF,TGTGCCAGCAGCTTGGTATCCGGGACTAGCGGGTACAATGAGCAGTTCTTC
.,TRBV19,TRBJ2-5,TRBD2,CASSTSGHQETQYF,TGTGCCAGTAGTACTAGCGGACACCAAGAGACCCAGTACTTC
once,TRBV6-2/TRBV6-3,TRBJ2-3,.,CASSPTGTDTQYF,TGTGCCAGCAGTCCCACAGGGACCGATACGCAGTATTTT
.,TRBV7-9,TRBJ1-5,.,CASSYNSNQPQHF,TGTGCCAGCAGCTACAATAGCAATCAGCCCCAGCATTTT
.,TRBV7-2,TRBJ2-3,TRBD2,CASSYSGSAGDTQYF,TGTGCCAGCAGTTATAGCGGGAGCGCAGGAGATACGCAGTATTTT
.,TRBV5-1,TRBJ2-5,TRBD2,CASSLEAGGPQETQYF,TGCGCCAGCAGCTTGGAGGCGGGAGGGCCCCAAGAGACCCAGTACTTC
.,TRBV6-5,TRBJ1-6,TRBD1,CASRETGIDNSPLHF,TGTGCCAGCAGGGAGACAGGGATAGATAATTCACCCCTCCACTTT
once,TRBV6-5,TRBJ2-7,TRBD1,CASSYRTGTDYEQYF,TGTGCCAGCAGTTACAGGACAGGGACTGACTACGAGCAGTACTTC